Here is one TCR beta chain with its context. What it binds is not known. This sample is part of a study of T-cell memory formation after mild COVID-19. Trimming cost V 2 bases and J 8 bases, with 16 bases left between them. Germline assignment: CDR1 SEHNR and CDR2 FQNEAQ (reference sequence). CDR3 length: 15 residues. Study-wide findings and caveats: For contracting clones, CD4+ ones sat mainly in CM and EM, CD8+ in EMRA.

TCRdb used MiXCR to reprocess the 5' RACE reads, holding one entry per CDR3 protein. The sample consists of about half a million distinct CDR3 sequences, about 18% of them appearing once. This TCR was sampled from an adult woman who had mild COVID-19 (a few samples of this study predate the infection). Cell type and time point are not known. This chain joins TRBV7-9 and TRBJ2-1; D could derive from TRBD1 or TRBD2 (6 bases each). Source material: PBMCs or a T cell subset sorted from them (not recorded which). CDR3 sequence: CASSLSSVGGHEQFF. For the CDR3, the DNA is TGTGCCAGCAGCTTATCTTCGGTCGGGGGCCATGAGCAGTTCTTC.